These T cell receptor beta chains were read from a single sample in a study of blood T cell repertoires in COVID-19. Using immunoSEQ multiplex PCR, the repertoire was profiled, and TCRdb retains in-frame clones only, with some absent. The sample gives fewer than 400,000 clones, 85% of which show up once; under 2% is in the top ten. Sequencing was performed on PBMCs or T cells enriched from blood (not recorded which). The source of these receptors is a woman aged 25 to 39 who had been exposed to COVID-19. Both conserved end residues are part of each CDR3. The order of the fields is clone size, V gene, J gene, D gene, CDR3 DNA, CDR3 protein. A D gene is named only where the DNA matches it firmly. Where a row states a size, it is once, few, many or the class of an expanded clone; other rows omit it.

>NA|TRBV7-2|TRBJ2-1|TRBD2
TGTGCCAGCAGCTCCCTACCGGGACTAGCTTCTATCGAGCAGTTCTTC
CASSSLPGLASIEQFF
>NA|TRBV18|TRBJ2-5|NA
TGTGCCAGCTCACCACCGCACGGGAGAGGCCCAGAGACCCAGTACTTC
CASSPPHGRGPETQYF
>NA|TRBV5-8|TRBJ1-1|NA
TGTGCCAGCAGCCTGGCGACGGCAGGGAGGACTGAAGCTTTCTTT
CASSLATAGRTEAFF
>NA|TRBV21-1|TRBJ1-2|NA
TGTGCCAGCAGCAAATTCCCCACGGGGGTTGACTATGGCTACACCTTC
CASSKFPTGVDYGYTF
>NA|TRBV3-1/TRBV3-2|TRBJ2-4|NA
TGTGCCAGCAGCCAAGATTTGGCGGGGAAAAACATTCAGTACTTC
CASSQDLAGKNIQYF
>NA|TRBV19|TRBJ1-1|NA
TGTGCCAGTTCCCACGCCGAGGACACTGAAGCTTTCTTT
CASSHAEDTEAFF
>NA|TRBV6-2/TRBV6-3|TRBJ2-1|TRBD2
TGTGCCAGCAGTTATTGGGGGGGTGAGCAGTTCTTC
CASSYWGGEQFF
>NA|TRBV5-8|TRBJ1-5|NA
TGTGCCAGCAGCTACGTGGGGCAGAGGCGTAGCAATCAGCCCCAGCATTTT
CASSYVGQRRSNQPQHF
>NA|TRBV27|TRBJ2-7|TRBD1
TGTGCCAGCAGTTTGGACAGGGGCAACAACGAGCAGTACTTC
CASSLDRGNNEQYF
>NA|TRBV6-4|TRBJ1-1|NA
TGTGCCAGCATGGGGGTGGGAGGGAACACTGAAGCTTTCTTT
CASMGVGGNTEAFF
>NA|TRBV7-9|TRBJ1-4|TRBD1
TGTGCCAGCAGCTTAGCGCGGAGACAGGGTAACGAAAAACTGTTTTTT
CASSLARRQGNEKLFF
>NA|TRBV14|TRBJ2-6|NA
TGTGCCAGCAGCCAAGATCCCATTAGCTCTGGGGCCAACGTCCTGACTTTC
CASSQDPISSGANVLTF
>NA|TRBV7-2|TRBJ2-7|NA
TGTGCCAGCAGCGCTGACTTGGTACACTACGAGCAGTACTTC
CASSADLVHYEQYF
>NA|TRBV7-2|TRBJ1-1|NA
TGTGCCAGCAGCTCCTTGTCGGGATCCTACATGAACACTGAAGCTTTCTTT
CASSSLSGSYMNTEAFF
>NA|TRBV2|TRBJ2-3|TRBD1
TGTGCCAGCAGGACAGGGGGCGCAAATACGCAGTATTTT
CASRTGGANTQYF
>few|TRBV30|TRBJ1-1|NA
TGTGCCTGGAGGGGAGCCCCGTACCCGAACACTGAAGCTTTCTTT
CAWRGAPYPNTEAFF
>NA|TRBV3-1/TRBV3-2|TRBJ1-2|TRBD1
TGTGCCAGCAGCCAAGGACAGGGAACGTATGGCTACACCTTC
CASSQGQGTYGYTF
>NA|TRBV12-3/TRBV12-4|TRBJ2-2|NA
TGTGCCAGCAGTTTATCAGGGGCCGGGGAGCTGTTTTTT
CASSLSGAGELFF
>NA|TRBV5-1|TRBJ1-1|TRBD1
TGCGCCAGCAGCTTCGACAGGGTAATGAACACTGAAGCTTTCTTT
CASSFDRVMNTEAFF
>NA|TRBV5-4|TRBJ2-3|TRBD2
TGTGCCAGCAGCGTGAATAGCGGGAGTCGTACAGATACGCAGTATTTT
CASSVNSGSRTDTQYF
>NA|TRBV19|TRBJ1-3|NA
TGTGCCAGTAGTATAAACCAGAACTCTGGAAACACCATATATTTT
CASSINQNSGNTIYF
>NA|TRBV6-2/TRBV6-3|TRBJ2-1|TRBD1
TGTGCCAGCAGTTACGAGGGGGCCTCCAATGAGCAGTTCTTC
CASSYEGASNEQFF
>NA|TRBV28|TRBJ1-6|NA
TGTGCCAGCAGTTTACAGTTAAATTCACCCCTCCACTTT
CASSLQLNSPLHF
>NA|TRBV7-9|TRBJ2-3|NA
TGTGCCAGCAGCCGCGTGCGGGATACGCAGTATTTT
CASSRVRDTQYF
>NA|TRBV7-2|TRBJ2-3|TRBD2
TGTGCCAGCAGGGTAGCGGGGTCCACAGATACGCAGTATTTT
CASRVAGSTDTQYF
>NA|TRBV7-3|TRBJ2-2|NA
TGTGCCAGCAGGTCTCTCACCGGGGAGCTGTTTTTT
CASRSLTGELFF
>NA|TRBV12-5|TRBJ2-1|TRBD2
TGTGCTAGTGCTTCCGCGGGGGTCAATGAGCAGTTCTTC
CASASAGVNEQFF
>NA|TRBV21-1|TRBJ2-5|NA
TGTGCCAGCAGCAAACCCGCCAGGACTAGCGGGAGGGCCAGGTACCAAGAGACCCAGTACTTC
CASSKPARTSGRARYQETQYF
>NA|TRBV21-1|TRBJ2-1|NA
TGTGCCAGCAGCAAGTTAGCGGGAGGCTCCTACAATGAGCAGTTCTTC
CASSKLAGGSYNEQFF
>NA|TRBV5-8|TRBJ2-2|TRBD2
TGTGCCAGCAGCTCAGATCTAGCGGAGTACACCGGGGAGCTGTTTTTT
CASSSDLAEYTGELFF
>NA|TRBV15|TRBJ1-1|NA
TGTGCCACGGCGAAGAACAGAGAAGCTTTCTTT
CATAKNREAFF
>NA|TRBV5-4|TRBJ2-2|NA
TGTGCCAGCAGCTTGTACGGGATAAAGGGCACCGGGGAGCTGTTTTTT
CASSLYGIKGTGELFF
>NA|TRBV7-3|TRBJ2-1|NA
TGTGCCAGCAGCCTTCGAGGAGGCTCCTACAATGAGCAGTTCTTC
CASSLRGGSYNEQFF
>NA|TRBV5-1|TRBJ2-7|NA
TGCGCCAGCACCTTAACCTTGGGGGGTCGGGAGCAGTACTTC
CASTLTLGGREQYF
>NA|TRBV27|TRBJ2-7|TRBD1
TGTGCCAGCAGTTCGGGGTCGTCGGGACAGGGTAAATACGAGCAGTACTTC
CASSSGSSGQGKYEQYF
>NA|TRBV19|TRBJ1-1|TRBD1
TGTGCCAGTAGTAGGTCCGGGACAGGGTACAGGGCTGAAGCTTTCTTT
CASSRSGTGYRAEAFF
>NA|TRBV28|TRBJ1-5|TRBD1
TGTGCCAGCAGCCCAAACAGGGGATCTCAGCCCCAGCATTTT
CASSPNRGSQPQHF
>NA|TRBV5-1|TRBJ2-3|NA
TGCGCCAGCAGACCTGGCACGTCCGTGGATACGCAGTATTTT
CASRPGTSVDTQYF
>NA|TRBV30|TRBJ2-3|TRBD2
TGTGCCTGGAGTGTTAGCGGGGGGCACACAGATACGCAGTATTTT
CAWSVSGGHTDTQYF
>few|TRBV7-3|TRBJ2-2|NA
TGTGCCAGCAGCACCCCGACTAGACCCGGGGAGCTGTTTTTT
CASSTPTRPGELFF
>NA|TRBV5-6|TRBJ1-1|TRBD1
TGTGCCAGCAGCCAAACAGGGGAGGCTTTCTTT
CASSQTGEAFF
>NA|TRBV10-3|TRBJ1-4|NA
TGTGCCATCAGCCAGTCTTGGGAAAAACTGTTTTTT
CAISQSWEKLFF
>NA|TRBV29-1|TRBJ2-1|NA
TGCAGCGTGACCCTAGGTGGATCGAATGAGCAGTTCTTC
CSVTLGGSNEQFF
>NA|TRBV13|TRBJ2-7|TRBD2
TGTGCCAGCAGCTCAAACCCCGGGACTAGCGGGAGTACCTACGAGCAGTACTTC
CASSSNPGTSGSTYEQYF
>NA|TRBV10-2|TRBJ2-2|NA
TGCGCCAGCTCGCCCACAGGGAACACCGGGGAGCTGTTTTTT
CASSPTGNTGELFF
>few|TRBV6-1|TRBJ1-1|NA
TGTGCCAGCAGTGAAGCGTTCGACACTGAAGCTTTCTTT
CASSEAFDTEAFF
>NA|TRBV5-1|TRBJ2-7|NA
TGCGCCAGCAGCGTACAACCGGCGGAGGGCGGATACGAGCAGTACTTC
CASSVQPAEGGYEQYF
>NA|TRBV28|TRBJ2-7|NA
TGTGCCAGCAGGGAGGGATTCTACGAGCAGTACTTC
CASREGFYEQYF
>NA|TRBV11-3|TRBJ2-2|TRBD2
TGTGCCAGCAGCGTCACTAGCGGAGCGGGCACCGGGGAGCTGTTTTTT
CASSVTSGAGTGELFF
>NA|TRBV24-1|TRBJ1-5|TRBD1
TGTGCCACCAGTAGGTGGGACAGCTATCAGCCCCAGCATTTT
CATSRWDSYQPQHF
>NA|TRBV27|TRBJ2-1|NA
TGTGCCAGCAGTCCACTAATTCACAATGAGCAGTTCTTC
CASSPLIHNEQFF